This T cell receptor beta chain was captured by sequencing in a study of shared clonotypes between healthy human individuals. The CDR3 has 14 residues. Germline V lookup: CDR1 MNHNS, CDR2 SASEGT. The trim removed 6 bases at V and 9 bases at J, leaving 10 bases unmatched. Profiling relied on immunoSEQ multiplex PCR, and the TCRdb table lists in-frame clones only, not all of them. In the table there are about 2.1 million clones, roughly 95% of which are singletons. CD8 cells classed as naive were CD45RO-negative and positively selected for CCR7, excluding terminally differentiated effector memory CD45RA+ cells.

The sequenced sample consisted of naive CD8+ T cells from PBMCs. The sequence was obtained from a man aged 18 to 35 in good health. Some clones in this sample may be carry-over from other donors' samples. The genes are TRBV6-1 and TRBJ2-1; TRBD2 matches at 8 bases. Written as DNA, the CDR3 is TGTGCCAGCAGATATGAAAGCGGGAGTCGTGAGCAGTTCTTC. Protein sequence: CASRYESGSREQFF.